The 23 T cell receptor beta chains below all came from one sample that was sequenced in a study of blood T cells in healthy people across ages. Through a sample-barcoded 5' primer and a J-beta primer mix, a second PCR was run for about 7 to 12 cycles. TCRdb used MiXCR to reprocess the 5' RACE reads, holding one entry per CDR3 protein. The table records 550,000 to 600,000 distinct CDR3 sequences, about 26% of them present only once. The sample comprised blood. The receptors shown here come from an older woman in good health.

The table lists this clonotype with a few counts. This chain joins TRBV18 and TRBJ1-2, with a possible D match to TRBD1 (5 bases). The CDR3 is 15 amino acids. Germline CDR1 and CDR2: KGHSH and LQKENI. Trimming left V 2 bases short and J 6 bases short, with 16 bases between. CDR3 nucleotide sequence: TGTGCCAGCTCACCAGCGGCAGGGAGGGAAGATGGCTACACCTTC. It yields the protein CASSPAAGREDGYTF.

This clonotype was recorded a few times. This chain links TRBV7-2 with TRBJ1-6; D not resolved. The CDR3 has 12 residues. CDR1 is SGHTA and CDR2 is FQGNSA in the germline V gene. V shed 5 bases and J shed 10 bases, with 9 bases lying between them. CDR3 coding DNA: TGTGCCAGCAGCCTGGACCGATCACCCCTCCACTTT. Translating it yields CASSLDRSPLHF.

In this sample, this clonotype turned up a few times. The chain couples TRBV7-2 to TRBJ1-2; a weak D match, TRBD1 (5 bases). CDR1 is SGHTA, CDR2 FQGNSA, per germline. The CDR3 spans 14 residues. Trimming pared 1 base from V and 4 bases from J, leaving 10 bases between. CDR3: CASSLVTELYGYTF. The CDR3 nucleotides read TGTGCCAGCAGCTTAGTGACAGAGCTCTATGGCTACACCTTC.

This chain links TRBV7-9 with TRBJ2-7; 8 bases align to TRBD2. CDR1 is SEHNR and CDR2 is FQNEAQ in the germline V gene (reference sequence). V lost 1 base and J lost 0; bases outside the gene matches: 2. The CDR3 has 15 amino acids. The CDR3 coding sequence is TGTGCCAGCAGCTTAGTGGCGGGGGGCTCCTACGAGCAGTACTTC. Translating gives CASSLVAGGSYEQYF.

Points on this clonotype: One end of the junction is discordant with germline, which a read error may explain. V gene TRBV6-2 or TRBV6-3 combines with J gene TRBJ1-5; D remains unclear. CDR3 size: 16 residues. CDR1 MNHEY and CDR2 SVGEGT come from the germline V gene. The CDR3 sequence: CTSSSNRRNTNQPQHF. The CDR3 bases are TGTACCAGCAGTTCCAACCGACGGAATACCAATCAGCCCCAGCATTTT.

Many counts were recorded for this clonotype. This chain links TRBV7-2 with TRBJ2-3; the D is unclear. In germline, CDR1 is SGHTA, CDR2 FQGNSA. CDR3 length: 13 residues. Trimming took 3 bases from V and 3 from J, leaving 7 bases between them. This CDR3 reads CASSFDRTDTQYF. In DNA form, the CDR3 reads TGTGCCAGCAGCTTTGATCGGACAGATACGCAGTATTTT.

This clonotype was found a few times. This rearrangement joins TRBV5-4 to TRBJ2-7; 8 bases are a match to TRBD1. The CDR3 is 16 residues long. In germline, CDR1 is SGHNT, CDR2 YYREEE (reference sequence). J lost 2 bases, V lost 2 bases, and 9 bases had no gene match. Written as DNA, the CDR3 is TGTGCCAGCAGCTTCTTCGACAGGGGTCCCCCCTACGAGCAGTACTTC. Amino acid sequence: CASSFFDRGPPYEQYF.

The chain couples TRBV24-1 to TRBJ2-7, with TRBD1 matching 7 bases. The length of the CDR3 is 14 residues. The germline V gene has CDR1 KGHDR and CDR2 SFDVKD. The V and J ends lost 4 bases and 4 bases, in that order; junction bases with no gene match: 6. CDR3 sequence reads: CATSESGTDYEQYF. CDR3 bases: TGTGCCACCAGTGAGTCCGGGACAGATTACGAGCAGTACTTC.

This clonotype was seen more than once but under ten times. CDR3 in DNA: TGCGCCAGCAGTTTTCTCAACTTCAAAGTGGGAGATACGCAGTATTTT. It codes for CASSFLNFKVGDTQYF. J is TRBJ2-3 and V is TRBV5-1; no reliable D call. The germline V gene has CDR1 SGHRS and CDR2 YFSETQ. The CDR3 has 16 residues. V lost 5 bases, J lost 5 bases, and 21 bases lay in between.

This clonotype turned up a few times. V and J are TRBV5-1 and TRBJ2-5, with unresolved D. From germline, CDR1 is SGHRS and CDR2 YFSETQ. This CDR3 region has 13 residues. Deletions cut 3 bases from V and 5 bases from J, with 11 bases between. The CDR3 nucleotides read TGCGCCAGCAGCTCCGCCAGCGCCGAGACCCAGTACTTC. This encodes CASSSASAETQYF.

This clonotype has more than one count but fewer than ten. The rearrangement uses TRBV14 and TRBJ1-4; D not resolved. The CDR3 contains 14 residues. The germline gives CDR1 SGHDN, CDR2 FVKESK. V shed 0 bases and J shed 5 bases, with 7 bases lying between them. The CDR3 protein is CASSQDGVNEKLFF. CDR3 DNA sequence: TGTGCCAGCAGCCAAGACGGCGTAAATGAAAAACTGTTTTTT.

This chain connects TRBV28 to TRBJ2-1; D is possibly TRBD2 (7 bases). Looked up from germline, CDR1 is MDHEN and CDR2 is SYDVKM. This CDR3 spans 16 amino acids. The V gene lost 6 bases and the J gene lost 4 bases, with 19 bases spanning the gap. The CDR3 nucleotides are TGTGCCAGCAGCCAAGGGGGGCGGGGGAGATACAATGAGCAGTTCTTC. Protein product: CASSQGGRGRYNEQFF.

This chain joins TRBV5-1 and TRBJ1-4; D uncertain. Looked up from germline, CDR1 is SGHRS and CDR2 is YFSETQ. The V end lost 0 bases, the J end lost 9 bases, and 15 bases lay between the germline ends. The CDR3 runs 15 residues. CDR3 nucleotide sequence: TGCGCCAGCAGCTTGGCCGGGAAGCCTGATAAAAAACTGTTTTTT. Amino acid sequence: CASSLAGKPDKKLFF.

J is TRBJ2-5 and V is TRBV7-2, with 8 positions matching TRBD2. The V gene end was trimmed by 3 bases and the J gene end by 5 bases; junction bases not matched to a gene: 2. CDR1 and CDR2 (germline): SGHTA, FQGNSA. The CDR3 totals 13 residues. The CDR3 bases are TGTGCCAGCAGCTTTAGCGGGGCGGAGACCCAGTACTTC. Its translation: CASSFSGAETQYF.

Only a few counts were recorded for this clonotype. This chain connects TRBV20-1 to TRBJ1-6; D call uncertain. The CDR3 length is 13 residues. V lost 5 bases and J 3 bases, leaving 8 bases between the germline ends. Germline V gene sequence: CDR1 DFQATT, CDR2 SNEGSKA (reference sequence). The DNA for the CDR3 is TGCAGTGCTGGCCGGGACTATAATTCACCCCTCCACTTT. As protein: CSAGRDYNSPLHF.

The chain is built from TRBV28 and TRBJ1-1, with D possibly matching TRBD1 (6 bases). The V end was cut by 1 base, the J end by 1 base, with 13 bases between. Germline CDR1 reads MDHEN; CDR2 reads SYDVKM. This CDR3 spans 16 amino acids. DNA for the CDR3: TGTGCCAGCAGTTTATCCCCGGGGGCTCGGAACACTGAAGCTTTCTTT. Its translation: CASSLSPGARNTEAFF.

The chain uses TRBV20-1 and TRBJ2-3; 8 nucleotides line up with TRBD2. Germline assignment: CDR1 DFQATT and CDR2 SNEGSKA (reference sequence). V lost 0 bases, J lost 4 bases, and 6 bases stayed unmatched. CDR3 size: 15 residues. The CDR3 loop is CSARDLSGGSDTQYF. CDR3 nucleotide sequence: TGCAGTGCTAGAGATCTCAGCGGGGGTTCAGATACGCAGTATTTT.

This sequence joins TRBV20-1 and TRBJ2-1; 8 bases align to TRBD2. Germline assignment: CDR1 DFQATT and CDR2 SNEGSKA (reference sequence). After removal of 1 base from V and 2 bases from J, the junction contained 10 bases not matched to a gene. The CDR3 extends over 17 amino acids. For the CDR3, the DNA is TGCAGTGCTAGAGGCGCACTAGCGGCAAAGCCCTACAATGAGCAGTTCTTC. Residues: CSARGALAAKPYNEQFF.

This clonotype has a handful of counts. The chain combines TRBV5-1 with TRBJ2-2; D unclear. This CDR3 spans 13 amino acids. With 3 bases removed from V and 6 bases from J, the gap between germline ends came to 9 bases. From germline, CDR1 is SGHRS and CDR2 YFSETQ. Written as DNA, the CDR3 is TGCGCCAGCAGCTCGGATAACGCCGGGGAGCTGTTTTTT. Protein: CASSSDNAGELFF.

This clonotype has just a few counts. V is TRBV19 and J is TRBJ2-7; D not certain. CDR3 length: 15 residues. Trimming shortened V by 10 bases and J by 4 bases, and 23 bases separated the two germline ends. Per the germline V gene, CDR1 is LNHDA and CDR2 is SQIVND (reference sequence). CDR3 sequence: CATFPATLGCYEQYF. The CDR3 DNA follows: TGTGCCACTTTTCCCGCAACTCTCGGATGTTACGAGCAGTACTTC.

The chain recombines TRBV7-2 with TRBJ2-7; tentatively, D is TRBD1 (5 bases). Germline V gene data show CDR1 as SGHTA and CDR2 as FQGNSA. The CDR3 is made up of 15 amino acids. The ends were cut back, 0 bases at V and 3 bases at J, with 12 bases in the middle. The CDR3 spells CASSLAGLTNYEQYF. CDR3 sequence (DNA): TGTGCCAGCAGCTTAGCGGGGCTGACAAACTACGAGCAGTACTTC.

This clonotype came up a few times. The V call is TRBV9, the J call TRBJ2-5, with a weak D call TRBD1 (5 bases). The J call is doubtful: the DNA matches TRBJ2-7 better. The CDR3 runs to 14 residues. Germline V gene lookup returns CDR1 SGDLS and CDR2 YYNGEE. CDR3 in amino acids: CASSVDAGKREQYF. The CDR3 DNA reads as TGTGCCAGCAGCGTAGATGCAGGGAAACGCGAGCAGTACTTC.

This clonotype came up a few times. The genes are TRBV11-2 and TRBJ2-7; D gene ambiguous. Looked up from germline, CDR1 is SGHAT and CDR2 is FQNNGV. Deletions cut 4 bases from V and 0 bases from J, with 10 bases between. This CDR3 spans 14 amino acids. The CDR3 DNA sequence: TGTGCCAGCAGCTCTCGCATCGACTCCTACGAGCAGTACTTC. It encodes CASSSRIDSYEQYF.